The present TCR beta chain was sequenced within a study of T cell responses to AZD1222 COVID-19 vaccine. Study context: Analysis merged second doses at about 4 or about 12 weeks.

The table came from immunoSEQ multiplex PCR; TCRdb's copy has only in-frame clones and leaves some out. The repertoire consists of 150,000 to 200,000 clones, with 85% to 90% occurring once and the leading ten covering about 6.9%. Trimming removed 1 base from V and 3 bases from J, with 14 bases in between. The CDR3 extends over 16 amino acids. Germline values: CDR1 SEHNR, CDR2 FQNEAQ (reference sequence). This clone was detected once. The TCR sequence derives from an adult in good health. The material was peripheral blood, obtained on day 0 of AZD1222 vaccination. The V call is TRBV7-9, the J call TRBJ2-3; TRBD1 is a possible D gene (7 bases). This CDR3 reads CASSLDQGGMTDTQYF. The CDR3 nucleotides read TGTGCCAGCAGCTTAGACCAGGGGGGAATGACAGATACGCAGTATTTT.